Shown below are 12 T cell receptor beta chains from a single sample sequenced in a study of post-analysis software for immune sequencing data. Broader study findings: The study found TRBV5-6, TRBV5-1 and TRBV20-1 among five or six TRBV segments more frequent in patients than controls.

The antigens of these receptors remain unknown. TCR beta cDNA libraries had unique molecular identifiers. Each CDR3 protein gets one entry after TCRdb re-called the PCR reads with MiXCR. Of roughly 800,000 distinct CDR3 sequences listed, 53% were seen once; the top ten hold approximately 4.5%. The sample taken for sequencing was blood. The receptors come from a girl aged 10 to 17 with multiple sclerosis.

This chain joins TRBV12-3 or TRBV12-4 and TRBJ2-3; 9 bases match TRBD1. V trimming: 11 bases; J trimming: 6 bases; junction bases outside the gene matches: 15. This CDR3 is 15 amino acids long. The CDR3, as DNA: TGTGCCGGCAATCCCGGGACAGGGAGCGGGGATACGCAGTATTTT. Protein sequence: CAGNPGTGSGDTQYF.

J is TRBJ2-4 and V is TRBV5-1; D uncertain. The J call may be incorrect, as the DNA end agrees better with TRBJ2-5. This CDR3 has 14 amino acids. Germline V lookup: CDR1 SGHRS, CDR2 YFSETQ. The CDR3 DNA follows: TGCGCCAGCAGCTTGCCCCTTTCATCAGAGACCCAGTACTTC. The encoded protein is CASSLPLSSETQYF.

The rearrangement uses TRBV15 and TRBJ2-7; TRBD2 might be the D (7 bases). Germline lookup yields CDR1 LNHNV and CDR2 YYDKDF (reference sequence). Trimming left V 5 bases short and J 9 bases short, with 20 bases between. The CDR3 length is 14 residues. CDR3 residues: CATSRGGVLGGQYF. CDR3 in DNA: TGTGCCACCAGCCGAGGGGGGGTTTTAGGTGGGCAGTACTTC.

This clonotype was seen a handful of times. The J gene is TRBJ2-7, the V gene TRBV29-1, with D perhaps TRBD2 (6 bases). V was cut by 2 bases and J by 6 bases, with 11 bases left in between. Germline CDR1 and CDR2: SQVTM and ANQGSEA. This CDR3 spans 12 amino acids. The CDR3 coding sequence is TGCAGCGTTGAACGGGACTTCGGCGAGCAGTACTTC. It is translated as CSVERDFGEQYF.

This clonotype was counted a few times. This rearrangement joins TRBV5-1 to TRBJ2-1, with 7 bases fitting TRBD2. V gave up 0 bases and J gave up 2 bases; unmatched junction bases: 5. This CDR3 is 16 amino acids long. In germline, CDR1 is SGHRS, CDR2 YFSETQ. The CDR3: CASSLGAGAAYNEQFF. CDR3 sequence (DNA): TGCGCCAGCAGCTTGGGGGCGGGAGCCGCCTACAATGAGCAGTTCTTC.

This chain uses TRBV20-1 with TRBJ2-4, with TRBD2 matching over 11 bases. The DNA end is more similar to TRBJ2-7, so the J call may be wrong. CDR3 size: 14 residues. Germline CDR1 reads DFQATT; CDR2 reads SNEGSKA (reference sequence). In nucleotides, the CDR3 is TGCAGTGCTGGCCCTACTAGCGGGAGATACGAGCAGTACTTC. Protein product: CSAGPTSGRYEQYF.

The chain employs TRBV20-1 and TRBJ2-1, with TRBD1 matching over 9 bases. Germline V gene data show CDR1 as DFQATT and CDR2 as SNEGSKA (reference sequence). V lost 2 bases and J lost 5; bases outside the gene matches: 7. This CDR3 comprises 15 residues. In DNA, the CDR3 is TGCAGTGCTAGAACACAGGGGGCGCCCCACAATGAGCAGTTCTTC. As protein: CSARTQGAPHNEQFF.

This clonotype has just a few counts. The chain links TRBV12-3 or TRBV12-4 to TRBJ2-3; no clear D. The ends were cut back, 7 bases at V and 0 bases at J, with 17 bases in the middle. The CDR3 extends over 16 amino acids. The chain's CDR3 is CASTAARSYSTDTQYF. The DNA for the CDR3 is TGTGCCAGCACCGCCGCCAGGTCTTATAGCACAGATACGCAGTATTTT.

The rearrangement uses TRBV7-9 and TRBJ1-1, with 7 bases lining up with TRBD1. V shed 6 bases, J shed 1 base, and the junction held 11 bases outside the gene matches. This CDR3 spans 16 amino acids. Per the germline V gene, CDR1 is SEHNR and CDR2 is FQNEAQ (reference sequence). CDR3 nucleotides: TGTGCCAGCAGGTATATGACGTACAGGGGGAACACTGAAGCTTTCTTT. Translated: CASRYMTYRGNTEAFF.

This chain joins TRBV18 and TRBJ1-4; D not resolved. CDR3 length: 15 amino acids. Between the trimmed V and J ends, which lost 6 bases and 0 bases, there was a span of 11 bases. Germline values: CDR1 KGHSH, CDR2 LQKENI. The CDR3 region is CASSHSTATNEKLFF. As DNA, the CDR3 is TGTGCCAGCTCTCACTCGACTGCAACTAATGAAAAACTGTTTTTT.

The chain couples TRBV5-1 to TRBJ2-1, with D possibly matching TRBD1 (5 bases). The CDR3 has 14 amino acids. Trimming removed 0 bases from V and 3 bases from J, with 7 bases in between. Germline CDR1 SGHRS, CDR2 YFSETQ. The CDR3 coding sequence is TGCGCCAGCAGCTTGGGACAGAACTACAATGAGCAGTTCTTC. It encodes CASSLGQNYNEQFF.

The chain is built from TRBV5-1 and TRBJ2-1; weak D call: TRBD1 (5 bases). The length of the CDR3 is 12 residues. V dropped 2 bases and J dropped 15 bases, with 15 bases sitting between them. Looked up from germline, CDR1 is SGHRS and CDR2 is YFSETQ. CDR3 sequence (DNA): TGCGCCAGCAGCTTTTCTACGATGGGGCCGTTCTTC. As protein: CASSFSTMGPFF.